This T cell receptor beta chain was retrieved from a study of shared clonotypes between healthy human individuals. Comment on this clone: The antigen remains undetermined.

Study-level points and caveats: Rarefaction revealed incomplete sorted-subset sequencing despite large depth.

The repertoire was sequenced with immunoSEQ multiplex PCR; TCRdb's copy has only in-frame clones and lacks some. The profile shows some 1.5 million clones, around 98% of them singletons. The sequence was collected from a man aged 25-40 years in good health. Sequencing was carried out using naive CD4+ T cells sorted from blood. Noted subset: CD45RA+ positively selected.

In DNA form, the CDR3 reads TGTGCCAGCAGCCAAAATAGCGGGAGCCCTTCCTACGAGCAGTACTTC. Residues: CASSQNSGSPSYEQYF. The chain is built from TRBV4-2 and TRBJ2-7, with 9 bases identical to TRBD2. Germline V gene data show CDR1 as LGHNA and CDR2 as YNFKEQ. V lost 2 bases, J lost 1 base, and 6 bases stayed unmatched. The CDR3 spans 16 residues.